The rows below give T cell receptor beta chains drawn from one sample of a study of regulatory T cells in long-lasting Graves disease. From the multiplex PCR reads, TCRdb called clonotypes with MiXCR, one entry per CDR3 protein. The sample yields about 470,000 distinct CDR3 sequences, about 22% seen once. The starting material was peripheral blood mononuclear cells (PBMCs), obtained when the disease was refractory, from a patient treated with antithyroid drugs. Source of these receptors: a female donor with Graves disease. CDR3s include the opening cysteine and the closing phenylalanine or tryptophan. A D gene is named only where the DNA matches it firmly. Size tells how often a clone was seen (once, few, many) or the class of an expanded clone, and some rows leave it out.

CAWGQNTEAFF | TGTGCCTGGGGACAGAACACTGAAGCTTTCTTT | TRBJ1-1 | TRBV30 | . | .
CASSQGGVRRTRGEQYF | TGTGCCAGCAGCCAAGGCGGAGTAAGGAGGACTAGAGGCGAGCAGTACTTC | TRBJ2-7 | TRBV14 | TRBD2 | .
CASIARPGGTEAFF | TGTGCCAGCATTGCGCGCCCGGGCGGCACTGAAGCTTTCTTT | TRBJ1-1 | TRBV3-1 | . | few
CASSEQGYSGNTIYF | TGTGCCAGCAGTGAGCAGGGGTATTCGGGAAACACCATATATTTT | TRBJ1-3 | TRBV2 | . | .
CAISAAGQNQPQHF | TGTGCCATCAGTGCCGCAGGGCAGAATCAGCCCCAGCATTTT | TRBJ1-5 | TRBV10-3 | . | many
CASSQGTRTGETQYF | TGCGCCAGCAGCCAAGGGACTAGGACTGGAGAGACCCAGTACTTC | TRBJ2-5 | TRBV4-1 | TRBD2 | many
CASSITVMNTEAFF | TGTGCCAGTAGTATAACAGTCATGAACACTGAAGCTTTCTTT | TRBJ1-1 | TRBV19 | . | .
CASSSRQGAGEKLFF | TGTGCCAGCAGCTCTCGACAGGGGGCAGGGGAAAAACTGTTTTTT | TRBJ1-4 | TRBV11-2 | TRBD1 | many
CASSQAAISNQPQHF | TGTGCCAGCAGCCAAGCAGCGATTAGCAATCAGCCCCAGCATTTT | TRBJ1-5 | TRBV3-1 | . | few
CASSPRDSGLRFRSGYTF | TGTGCCAGCAGCCCCAGGGACAGTGGGTTGAGGTTTCGGAGTGGCTACACCTTC | TRBJ1-2 | TRBV7-9 | TRBD1 | many
CASSTVALKGYEQYF | TGTGCCAGCAGCACCGTAGCTCTTAAGGGATACGAGCAGTACTTC | TRBJ2-7 | TRBV11-2 | . | few
CSVAWPGANTGELFF | TGCAGCGTTGCCTGGCCGGGAGCGAACACCGGGGAGCTGTTTTTT | TRBJ2-2 | TRBV29-1 | . | few
CASSLPWTTTYEQYF | TGTGCCAGCAGTTTACCTTGGACAACTACCTACGAGCAGTACTTC | TRBJ2-7 | TRBV28 | . | many
CASSLAGGQSYEQYF | TGTGCCAGCAGCTTAGCGGGGGGGCAGTCCTACGAGCAGTACTTC | TRBJ2-7 | TRBV7-9 | . | few
CASRPSAGDEKLFF | TGTGCCAGTAGGCCCTCCGCCGGCGATGAAAAACTGTTTTTT | TRBJ1-4 | TRBV19 | . | few
CASSFYGLADPENIQYF | TGTGCCAGCAGTTTTTACGGACTAGCTGATCCAGAAAACATTCAGTACTTC | TRBJ2-4 | TRBV12-3/TRBV12-4 | TRBD2 | many
CASSTDRAGQPQHF | TGTGCCAGCAGCACGGACAGAGCGGGTCAGCCCCAGCATTTT | TRBJ1-5 | TRBV6-2/TRBV6-3 | . | .
CASSSDRGRETQYF | TGTGCCAGCAGCTCGGACAGGGGGCGGGAGACCCAGTACTTC | TRBJ2-5 | TRBV7-2 | TRBD1 | many
CASSMDRGANEKLFF | TGTGCCAGCAGCATGGACAGGGGTGCTAATGAAAAACTGTTTTTT | TRBJ1-4 | TRBV7-9 | TRBD1 | few
CASSAYRAGVGYGYTF | TGCGCCAGCAGCGCCTACCGGGCAGGGGTGGGCTATGGCTACACCTTC | TRBJ1-2 | TRBV4-1 | . | few
CASSQEVAGTYEQYF | TGCGCCAGCAGCCAAGAGGTAGCGGGAACGTACGAGCAGTACTTC | TRBJ2-7 | TRBV4-1 | TRBD2 | once
CASSLGDREFQGVGHF | TGTGCCAGCAGCTTGGGGGACAGGGAGTTCCAGGGGGTCGGGCATTTT | TRBJ1-5 | TRBV5-5 | TRBD1 | once
CASRDQGRNLFETQYF | TGTGCCAGCAGGGACCAGGGACGGAACCTTTTCGAGACCCAGTACTTC | TRBJ2-5 | TRBV28 | . | many
CASSYVGREGGYTF | TGTGCCAGCAGTTACGTCGGCAGGGAGGGTGGCTACACCTTC | TRBJ1-2 | TRBV6-5 | . | many
CASSSRGAPTGELFF | TGTGCCAGCAGCTCCCGAGGGGCGCCCACCGGGGAGCTGTTTTTT | TRBJ2-2 | TRBV11-3 | . | few
CSVEDAPSGGWTGELFF | TGCAGCGTTGAAGATGCCCCTAGCGGGGGTTGGACCGGGGAGCTGTTTTTT | TRBJ2-2 | TRBV29-1 | TRBD2 | .
CASSPLAGAIYNEQFF | TGTGCCAGCAGTCCGCTAGCGGGAGCGATCTACAATGAGCAGTTCTTC | TRBJ2-1 | TRBV12-3/TRBV12-4 | TRBD2 | .
CAISGLAEQYF | TGTGCCATCTCTGGTCTGGCGGAGCAGTACTTC | TRBJ2-7 | TRBV6-1 | . | .
CASSLPTGLTDTQYF | TGTGCCAGCAGCTTACCGACAGGCCTCACAGATACGCAGTATTTT | TRBJ2-3 | TRBV5-6 | . | .
CASSSWTEDQPQHF | TGTGCCAGCAGCTCGTGGACAGAAGATCAGCCCCAGCATTTT | TRBJ1-5 | TRBV7-8 | . | few
CASVYGETEAFF | TGTGCCAGCGTCTATGGGGAGACTGAAGCTTTCTTT | TRBJ1-1 | TRBV6-1 | . | .
CASGPKQPQHF | TGTGCCAGCGGCCCCAAACAGCCCCAGCATTTT | TRBJ1-5 | TRBV27 | . | few
CASRSSINTGELFF | TGCGCCAGCAGGTCTAGTATCAACACCGGGGAGCTGTTTTTT | TRBJ2-2 | TRBV5-1 | . | .
CATSRANRGYEQYF | TGTGCCACCAGCAGAGCCAACAGGGGGTACGAGCAGTACTTC | TRBJ2-7 | TRBV15 | TRBD1 | many
CATSDVRDTVAFF | TGTGCCACCAGTGATGTGAGGGACACCGTGGCTTTCTTT | TRBJ1-1 | TRBV24-1 | . | .
CASSLSDRLPSYEQYF | TGTGCCAGCAGTTTATCTGACAGGCTCCCTTCCTACGAGCAGTACTTC | TRBJ2-7 | TRBV28 | . | many
CASSLVRSGNTIYF | TGTGCCAGCAGCTTAGTCCGCTCGGGAAACACCATATATTTT | TRBJ1-3 | TRBV7-2 | . | few
CASSLSLPGPGGYEQYF | TGTGCCAGCAGTCTAAGCTTGCCGGGGCCTGGGGGTTACGAGCAGTACTTC | TRBJ2-7 | TRBV7-2 | . | many
CASRGQVEETQYF | TGCGCCAGCAGAGGACAGGTTGAAGAGACCCAGTACTTC | TRBJ2-5 | TRBV10-2 | TRBD1 | .
CASSDPGTDMNTEAFF | TGTGCCAGCAGTGACCCCGGGACCGACATGAACACTGAAGCTTTCTTT | TRBJ1-1 | TRBV6-1 | . | .
CSAFKTGGDVNTF | TGCAGTGCTTTTAAGACAGGGGGCGATGTGAACACCTTC | TRBJ1-2 | TRBV20-1 | TRBD1 | .
CASSQVVVGGNTIYF | TGTGCCAGCAGCCAAGTAGTCGTGGGTGGAAACACCATATATTTT | TRBJ1-3 | TRBV4-2 | . | few
CASSQDRTGIGEKLFF | TGCGCCAGCAGCCAAGATCGGACAGGGATCGGGGAAAAACTGTTTTTT | TRBJ1-4 | TRBV4-3 | TRBD1 | few
CASTRDPGWEPQHF | TGTGCCAGTACCCGCGACCCAGGTTGGGAGCCCCAGCATTTT | TRBJ1-5 | TRBV19 | . | .
CASSLGVGYEQYF | TGTGCCAGCAGCTTAGGGGTGGGCTACGAGCAGTACTTC | TRBJ2-7 | TRBV5-1 | . | many
CASSFGGYSNQPQHF | TGTGCCAGCAGTTTTGGGGGGTACAGCAATCAGCCCCAGCATTTT | TRBJ1-5 | TRBV27 | . | few
CASSPGLPYEQYF | TGTGCCAGCAGCCCGGGACTTCCCTACGAGCAGTACTTC | TRBJ2-7 | TRBV3-1 | . | few
CASSGYRDSEAYEQYF | TGTGCCAGCAGTGGATACCGGGACTCGGAGGCCTACGAGCAGTACTTC | TRBJ2-7 | TRBV28 | . | many
CASSPPDGSYEQYF | TGTGCCAGCAGTCCCCCGGACGGCTCCTACGAGCAGTACTTC | TRBJ2-7 | TRBV28 | . | many
CASIIRAHGAFF | TGTGCCAGCATTATCCGGGCCCACGGAGCTTTCTTT | TRBJ1-1 | TRBV2 | . | many